This is a list of T cell receptor beta chains from one sample in a study of blood T cells in healthy people across ages. TCRdb processed the 5' RACE reads anew with MiXCR; each CDR3 protein has one entry. This sample has approximately 680,000 distinct CDR3 sequences, with approximately 29% found just once. The specimen was blood. These receptors came from a woman of 80 years or more in good health. CDR3s include the opening cysteine and the closing phenylalanine or tryptophan. Clone size is shown for a subset of rows, as once, few, many or a class of expanded clone.

V: TRBV11-2
size: many
J: TRBJ1-4
CDR3: CASSQGKATGLFF

V: TRBV10-3
size: .
J: .
CDR3: CAISPTGGQETQYF

V: TRBV15
size: many
J: TRBJ1-2
CDR3: CATSRDQGRGGYTF

V: TRBV5-4
size: many
J: TRBJ2-7
CDR3: CASSVPGTGLYEQYF

V: TRBV6-1
size: .
J: TRBJ2-7
CDR3: CASSESRADPSYEQYF

V: TRBV6-5
size: few
J: TRBJ1-1
CDR3: CASSSQTGNTEAFF

V: TRBV7-2
size: .
J: TRBJ2-6
CDR3: CASRMVRTAGANVLTF

V: TRBV12-3/TRBV12-4
size: many
J: TRBJ1-2
CDR3: CASSSRKGVSSGYTF

V: TRBV18
size: few
J: TRBJ2-2
CDR3: CASSPDRGYRNTGELFF

V: TRBV20-1
size: many
J: TRBJ2-3
CDR3: CSASGAGSTDTQYF

V: TRBV30
size: .
J: TRBJ1-5
CDR3: CAWGPGFSNQPQHF

V: TRBV12-3/TRBV12-4
size: once
J: TRBJ2-5
CDR3: CASRHAGGGAETQYF

V: TRBV5-1
size: many
J: TRBJ2-4
CDR3: CASSLAKGANIQYF

V: TRBV20-1
size: few
J: TRBJ1-1
CDR3: CSARDPGLNTEAFF

V: TRBV5-1
size: .
J: TRBJ2-3
CDR3: CASSPQVAGGPATQYF

V: TRBV29-1
size: many
J: TRBJ2-1
CDR3: CSVETSGAGEQFF

V: TRBV15
size: few
J: TRBJ2-2
CDR3: CATSRGANTGELFF

V: TRBV25-1
size: .
J: TRBJ2-5
CDR3: CASSDDTGVQETQYF

V: TRBV5-1
size: .
J: TRBJ2-5
CDR3: CASSPLGVVEQETQYF

V: TRBV6-5
size: many
J: TRBJ1-4
CDR3: CASSPEGSTNEKLFF

V: TRBV5-1
size: many
J: TRBJ1-2
CDR3: CASSRTSPNYGYTF

V: TRBV13
size: many
J: TRBJ2-5
CDR3: CASSPGLAGSRQETQYF

V: TRBV28
size: once
J: .
CDR3: CASSFSGGRPYNEQYF

V: TRBV21-1
size: .
J: TRBJ2-1
CDR3: CASSQDRVRSFF

V: TRBV27
size: .
J: TRBJ1-5
CDR3: CASRMGAGGDQPQHF